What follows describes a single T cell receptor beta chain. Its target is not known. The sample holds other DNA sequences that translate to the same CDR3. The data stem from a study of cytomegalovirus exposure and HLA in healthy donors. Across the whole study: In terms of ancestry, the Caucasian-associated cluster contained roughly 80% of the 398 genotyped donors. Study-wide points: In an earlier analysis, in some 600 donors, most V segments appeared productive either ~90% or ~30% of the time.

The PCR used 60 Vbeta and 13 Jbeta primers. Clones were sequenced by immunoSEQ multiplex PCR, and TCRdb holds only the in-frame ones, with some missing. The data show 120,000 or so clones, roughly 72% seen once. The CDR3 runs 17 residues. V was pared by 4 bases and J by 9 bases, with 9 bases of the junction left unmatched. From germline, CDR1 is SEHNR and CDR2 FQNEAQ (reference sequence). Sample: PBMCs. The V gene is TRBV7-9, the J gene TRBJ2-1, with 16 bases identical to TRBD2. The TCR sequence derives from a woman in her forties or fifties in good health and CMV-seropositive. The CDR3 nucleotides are TGTGCCAGCAGCTGGGGGACCGGGACTAGCGGGAGGGCTGAGCAGTTCTTC. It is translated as CASSWGTGTSGRAEQFF.